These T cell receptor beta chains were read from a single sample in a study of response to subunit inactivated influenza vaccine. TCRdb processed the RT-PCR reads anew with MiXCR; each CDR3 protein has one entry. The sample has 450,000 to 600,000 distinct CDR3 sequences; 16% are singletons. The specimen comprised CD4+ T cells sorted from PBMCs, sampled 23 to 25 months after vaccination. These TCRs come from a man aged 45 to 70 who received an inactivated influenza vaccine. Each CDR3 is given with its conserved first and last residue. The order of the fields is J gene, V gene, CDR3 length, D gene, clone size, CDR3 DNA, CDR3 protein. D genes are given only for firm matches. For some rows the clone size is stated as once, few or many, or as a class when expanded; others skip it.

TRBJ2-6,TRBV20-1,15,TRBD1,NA,TGCAGTGCTGGGACAGGGGGTTACGGGGCCAACGTCCTGACTTTC,CSAGTGGYGANVLTF
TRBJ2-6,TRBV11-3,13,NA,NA,TGTGCCAGCAGCGTAAATGGGGCCAACGTCCTGACTTTC,CASSVNGANVLTF
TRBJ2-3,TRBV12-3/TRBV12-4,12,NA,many,TGTGCCAGCAGTCCATCGGGGGTAACGCAGTATTTT,CASSPSGVTQYF
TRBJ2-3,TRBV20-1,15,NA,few,TGCAGTGCTAGCGGTGAGGGGTGGAGCACAGATACGCAGTATTTT,CSASGEGWSTDTQYF
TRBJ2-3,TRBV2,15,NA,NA,TGTGCCAGCAGTTCTTCAGAATTACCCACAGATACGCAGTATTTT,CASSSSELPTDTQYF
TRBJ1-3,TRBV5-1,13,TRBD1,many,TGCGCCAGCAGTCGGGACAGGGGGTTGACCATATATTTT,CASSRDRGLTIYF
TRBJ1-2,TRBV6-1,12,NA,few,TGTGCCAGCAGTGAACAGGAAAGATGGAGCACCTTC,CASSEQERWSTF
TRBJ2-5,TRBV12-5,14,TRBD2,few,TGTGCTAGTGGCCTAGCGGGAGCGAGGGAGACCCAGTACTTC,CASGLAGARETQYF
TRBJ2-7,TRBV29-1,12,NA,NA,TGCAGCGTGGGGACCGAACCCTACGAGCAGTACTTC,CSVGTEPYEQYF
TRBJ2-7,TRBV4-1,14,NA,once,TGCGCCAGCAGCCGATCACAGGATAACTACGAGCAGTACTTC,CASSRSQDNYEQYF
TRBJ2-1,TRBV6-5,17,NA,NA,TGTGCCAGCAGTTACTCGATAAGCGCCCCCTCCTACAATGAGCAGTTCTTC,CASSYSISAPSYNEQFF
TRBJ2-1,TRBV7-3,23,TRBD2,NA,TGTGCCAGCAGCTTAAAAGGCGGGCTAGCGGGGAACTTTCACAAAAGCTCCTACAATGAGCAGTTCTTC,CASSLKGGLAGNFHKSSYNEQFF
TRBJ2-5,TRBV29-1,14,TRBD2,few,TGCAGCGTTAAGGCGGGAGGAGAAAAAGAGACCCAGTACTTC,CSVKAGGEKETQYF
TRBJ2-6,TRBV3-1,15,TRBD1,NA,TGTGCCAGCAGCCCGGACAGGACTGGGGCCAACGTCCTGACTTTC,CASSPDRTGANVLTF
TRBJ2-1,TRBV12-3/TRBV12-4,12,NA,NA,TGTGCCAGCAGTTACACTGGGGGTGAGCAGTTCTTC,CASSYTGGEQFF
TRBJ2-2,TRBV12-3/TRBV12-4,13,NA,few,TGTGCCAGCAGAAAACAGGGTCCCGGGGAGCTGTTTTTT,CASRKQGPGELFF
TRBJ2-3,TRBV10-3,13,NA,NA,TGTGCCATCAGTGCTGTCGACACAGATACGCAGTATTTT,CAISAVDTDTQYF
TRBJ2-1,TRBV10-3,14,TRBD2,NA,TGTGCCATCATTGGCGGGAGCACCTACAATGAGCAGTTCTTC,CAIIGGSTYNEQFF
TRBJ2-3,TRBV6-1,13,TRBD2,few,TGTGTCTCGTCGGGGCTAGCGGGTTATACGCAGTATTTT,CVSSGLAGYTQYF
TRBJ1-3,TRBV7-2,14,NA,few,TGTGCCAGCAGCCCCGGTCTGGTTGGAAACACCATATATTTT,CASSPGLVGNTIYF
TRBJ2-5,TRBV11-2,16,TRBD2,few,TGTGCCAGCAGCTTACAAGCGGGGGCCCGACAAGAGACCCAGTACTTC,CASSLQAGARQETQYF
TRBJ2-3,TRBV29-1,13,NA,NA,TGCAGCGTTGCCGGGACTGTCACAGATACGCAGTATTTT,CSVAGTVTDTQYF
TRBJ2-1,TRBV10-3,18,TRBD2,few,TGTGCCATCAGTGAGAACCAGGGAAGGGGACTAGCGCGCCTTGAGCAGTTCTTC,CAISENQGRGLARLEQFF
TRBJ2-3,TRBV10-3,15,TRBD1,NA,TGTGCCATCAGCAGAAGGGACAGTAGCACAGATACGCAGTATTTT,CAISRRDSSTDTQYF
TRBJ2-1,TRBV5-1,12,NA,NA,TGCGCCAGCAGCTTGGAGCATGTTGAGCAGTTCTTC,CASSLEHVEQFF
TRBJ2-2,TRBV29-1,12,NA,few,TGCAGCGTGGACGATAACACCGGGGAGCTGTTTTTT,CSVDDNTGELFF
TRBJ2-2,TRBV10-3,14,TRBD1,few,TGTGCCATCAGCATTGACAGGGGTACCGGGGAGCTGTTTTTT,CAISIDRGTGELFF
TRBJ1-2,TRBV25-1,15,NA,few,TGTGCCAGCAGTGCGGCCAGGGGCTTTCTAGGTGGCTACACCTTC,CASSAARGFLGGYTF
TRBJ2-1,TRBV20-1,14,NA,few,TGCAGTGCGCTTCTAGCTCTAGGGGTGGATGAGCAGTTCTTC,CSALLALGVDEQFF
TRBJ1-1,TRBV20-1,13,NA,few,TGCAGTGCTAGCATGGGGAGGAACACTGAAGCTTTCTTT,CSASMGRNTEAFF
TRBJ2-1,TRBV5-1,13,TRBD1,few,TGCGCCAGCAGCCTGGACAGGCACAATGAGCAGTTCTTC,CASSLDRHNEQFF
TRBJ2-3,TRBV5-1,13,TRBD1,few,TGCGCCAGCGGGGACAGGGGAACAGATACGCAGTATTTT,CASGDRGTDTQYF
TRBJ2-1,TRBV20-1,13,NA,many,TGCAGTGCTAGGCGTCAGGGCCCCCCTGAGCAGTTCTTC,CSARRQGPPEQFF